This record covers a single T cell receptor (beta chain). Its target is not known. Here immunoSEQ multiplex PCR was the method, and the copy in TCRdb shows in-frame clones only, minus some. The table records about 48,000 clones, 60% to 80% of them present only once. These data originate in a study of T cells in localized non-small cell lung cancer. Study-level results: Heterogeneity within the tumor remains possible, as just one region underwent sequencing. A higher density of T cells in blood coincided with extended overall survival. The study found T cell clonality highest in uninvolved adjacent lung, above tumor. Across samples, adjacent lung featured a median around 60 of the top 100 tumor clones.

Germline V gene sequence: CDR1 MNHNY, CDR2 SVGAGI (reference sequence). The CDR3 is made up of 10 amino acids. The germline V and J ends were trimmed by 8 bases and 7 bases, with 8 bases remaining between them. The sequence was collected from a man aged 35-69 years with stage I squamous cell lung carcinoma. The V gene is TRBV6-6, the J gene TRBJ1-1, with D possibly being TRBD1 (5 bases). The sequenced sample was peripheral blood, obtained before any cancer treatment. Written as DNA, the CDR3 is TGTGCCAGCTGGGACGATGAAGCTTTCTTT. The encoded protein is CASWDDEAFF.